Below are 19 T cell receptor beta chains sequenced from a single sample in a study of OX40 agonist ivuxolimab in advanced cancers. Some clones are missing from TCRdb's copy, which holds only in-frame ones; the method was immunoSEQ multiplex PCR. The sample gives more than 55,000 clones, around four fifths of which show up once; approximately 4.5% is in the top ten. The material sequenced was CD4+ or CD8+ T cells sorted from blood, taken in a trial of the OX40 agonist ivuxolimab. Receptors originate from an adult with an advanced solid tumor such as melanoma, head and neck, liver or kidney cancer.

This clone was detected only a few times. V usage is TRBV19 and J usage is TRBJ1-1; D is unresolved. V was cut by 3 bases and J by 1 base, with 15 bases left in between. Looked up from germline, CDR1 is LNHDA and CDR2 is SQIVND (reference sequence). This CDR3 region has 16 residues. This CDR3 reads CASSMEARTWNTEAFF. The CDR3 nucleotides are TGTGCCAGTAGTATGGAGGCCCGAACGTGGAACACTGAAGCTTTCTTT.

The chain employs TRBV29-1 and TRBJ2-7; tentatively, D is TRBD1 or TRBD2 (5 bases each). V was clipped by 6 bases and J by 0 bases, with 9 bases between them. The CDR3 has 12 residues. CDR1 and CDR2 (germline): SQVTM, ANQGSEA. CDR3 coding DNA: TGCAGCGTCGGGACGAGCTCCTACGAGCAGTACTTC. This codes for CSVGTSSYEQYF.

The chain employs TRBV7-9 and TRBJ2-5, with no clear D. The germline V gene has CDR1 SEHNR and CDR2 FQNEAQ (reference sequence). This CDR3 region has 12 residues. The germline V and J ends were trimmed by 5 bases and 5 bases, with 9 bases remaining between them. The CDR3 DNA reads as TGTGCCAGCAGCCCCTGGAGTGAGACCCAGTACTTC. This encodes CASSPWSETQYF.

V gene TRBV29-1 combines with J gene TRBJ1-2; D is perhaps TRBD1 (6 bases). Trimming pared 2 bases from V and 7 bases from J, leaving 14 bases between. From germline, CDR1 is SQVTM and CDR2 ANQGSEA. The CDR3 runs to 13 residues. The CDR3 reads CSVETGYGFGYTF. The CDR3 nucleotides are TGCAGCGTTGAAACAGGGTACGGTTTTGGCTACACCTTC. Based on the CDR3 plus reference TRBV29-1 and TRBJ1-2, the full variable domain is SAVISQKPSRDICQRGTSLTIQCQVDSQVTMMFWYRQQPGQSLTLIATANQGSEATYESGFVIDKFPISRPNLTFSTLTVSNMSPEDSSIYLCSVETGYGFGYTFGSGTRLTVV.

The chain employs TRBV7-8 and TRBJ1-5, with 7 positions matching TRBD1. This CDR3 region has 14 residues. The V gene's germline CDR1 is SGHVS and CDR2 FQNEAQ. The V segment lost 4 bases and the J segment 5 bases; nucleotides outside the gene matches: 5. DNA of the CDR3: TGTGCCAGCAGCTCCGACAGGGTGGATCAGCCCCAGCATTTT. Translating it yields CASSSDRVDQPQHF. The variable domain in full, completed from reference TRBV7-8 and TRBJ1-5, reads GAGVSQSPRYKVAKRGQDVALRCDPISGHVSLFWYQQALGQGPEFLTYFQNEAQLDKSGLPSDRFFAERPEGSVSTLKIQRTQQEDSAVYLCASSSDRVDQPQHFGDGTRLSIL.

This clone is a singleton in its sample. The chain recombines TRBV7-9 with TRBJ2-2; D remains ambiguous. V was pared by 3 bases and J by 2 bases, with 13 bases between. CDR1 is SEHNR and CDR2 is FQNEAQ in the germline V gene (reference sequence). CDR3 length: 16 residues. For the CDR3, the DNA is TGTGCCAGCAGCTTCGCCGGCGAGAGAAACACCGGGGAGCTGTTTTTT. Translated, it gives CASSFAGERNTGELFF.

CDR3 amino acids: CASSFNADTQYF. CDR3 sequence (DNA): TGTGCCAGCAGTTTCAACGCAGATACGCAGTATTTT. The chain combines TRBV7-9 with TRBJ2-3; D is unclear. The V and J ends lost 6 bases and 4 bases respectively, with 8 bases between them. Germline V gene sequence: CDR1 SEHNR, CDR2 FQNEAQ (reference sequence). The CDR3 runs to 12 residues.

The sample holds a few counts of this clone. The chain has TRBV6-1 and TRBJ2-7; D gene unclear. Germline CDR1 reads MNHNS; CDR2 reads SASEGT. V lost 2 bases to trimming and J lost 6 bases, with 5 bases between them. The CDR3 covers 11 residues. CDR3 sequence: CASSERTEQYF. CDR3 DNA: TGTGCCAGCAGTGAACGGACCGAGCAGTACTTC.

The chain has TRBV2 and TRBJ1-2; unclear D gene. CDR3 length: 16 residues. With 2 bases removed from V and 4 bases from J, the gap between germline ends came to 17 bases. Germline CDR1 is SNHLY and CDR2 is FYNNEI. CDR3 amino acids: CASSEHAGGYPYGYTF. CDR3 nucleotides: TGTGCCAGCAGTGAACATGCAGGCGGATATCCCTATGGCTACACCTTC.

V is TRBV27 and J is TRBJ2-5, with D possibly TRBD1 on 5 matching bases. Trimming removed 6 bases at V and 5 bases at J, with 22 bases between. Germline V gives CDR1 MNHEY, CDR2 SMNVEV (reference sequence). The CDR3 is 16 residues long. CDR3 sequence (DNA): TGTGCCAGCAGCCAGCTCTCGACAGCCGAATTTGAGACCCAGTACTTC. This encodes CASSQLSTAEFETQYF.

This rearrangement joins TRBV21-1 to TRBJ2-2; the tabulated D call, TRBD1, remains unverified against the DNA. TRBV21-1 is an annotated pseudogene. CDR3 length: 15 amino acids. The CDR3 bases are TGTGCCAGCAGAGGACAGCGCCGTGGCACCGGGGAGCTGTTTTTT. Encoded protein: CASRGQRRGTGELFF.

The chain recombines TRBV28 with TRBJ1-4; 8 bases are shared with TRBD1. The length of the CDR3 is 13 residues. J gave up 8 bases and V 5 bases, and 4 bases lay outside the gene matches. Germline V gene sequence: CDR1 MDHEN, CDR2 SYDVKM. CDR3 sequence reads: CASSPTGAEKLFF. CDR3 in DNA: TGTGCCAGCAGTCCGACAGGGGCGGAAAAACTGTTTTTT.

The CDR3 region has the DNA TGTGCCAGCAGTGTCTATCGGGCCGATTCACCCCTCCACTTT. Translation: CASSVYRADSPLHF. The V and J genes are TRBV27 and TRBJ1-6; unclear D gene. The V gene's germline CDR1 is MNHEY and CDR2 SMNVEV (reference sequence). The CDR3 is 14 amino acids. Between the trimmed V and J ends, which lost 5 bases and 8 bases, there was a span of 13 bases.

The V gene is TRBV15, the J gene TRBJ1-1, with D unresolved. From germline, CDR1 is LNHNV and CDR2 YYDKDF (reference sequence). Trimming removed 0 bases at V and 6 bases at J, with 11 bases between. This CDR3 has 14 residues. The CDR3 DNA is TGTGCCACCAGCAGAGAGATGGCTAGGTCTGAAGCTTTCTTT. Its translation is CATSREMARSEAFF.

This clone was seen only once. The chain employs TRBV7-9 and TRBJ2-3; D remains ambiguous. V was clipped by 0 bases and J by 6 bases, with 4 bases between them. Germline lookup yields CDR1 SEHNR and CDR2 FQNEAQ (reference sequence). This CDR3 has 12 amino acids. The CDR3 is CASSLAHDTQYF. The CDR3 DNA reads TGTGCCAGCAGCTTAGCGCACGATACGCAGTATTTT.

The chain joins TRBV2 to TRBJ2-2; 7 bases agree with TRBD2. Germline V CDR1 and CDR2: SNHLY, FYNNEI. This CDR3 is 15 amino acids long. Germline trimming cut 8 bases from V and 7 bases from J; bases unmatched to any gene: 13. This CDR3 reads CASRERGGSNGELFF. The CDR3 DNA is TGTGCCAGCCGAGAGCGGGGAGGAAGTAACGGGGAGCTGTTTTTT.

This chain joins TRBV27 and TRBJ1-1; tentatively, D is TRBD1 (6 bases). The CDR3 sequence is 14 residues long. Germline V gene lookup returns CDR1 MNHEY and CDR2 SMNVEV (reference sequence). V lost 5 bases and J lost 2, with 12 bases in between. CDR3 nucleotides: TGTGCCAGCAGTCCGGGACACAAAAACACTGAAGCTTTCTTT. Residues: CASSPGHKNTEAFF.

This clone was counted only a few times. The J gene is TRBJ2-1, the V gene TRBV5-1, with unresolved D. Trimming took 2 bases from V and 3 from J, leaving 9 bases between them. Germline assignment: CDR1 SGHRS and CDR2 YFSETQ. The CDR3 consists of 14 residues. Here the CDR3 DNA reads TGCGCCAGCAGCTTAGCAGGCTACTACAATGAGCAGTTCTTC. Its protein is CASSLAGYYNEQFF.

CDR3 in amino acids: CASSSLQGRNTEAFF. The DNA for the CDR3 is TGTGCCAGCAGCTCCCTACAGGGCCGGAACACTGAAGCTTTCTTT. V and J are TRBV11-2 and TRBJ1-1; tentatively, D is TRBD1 (6 bases). V was cut by 4 bases and J by 1 base, with 13 bases left in between. Germline V gives CDR1 SGHAT, CDR2 FQNNGV. The CDR3 contains 15 residues.